This TCR beta chain comes out of a study of metastatic and nonmetastatic thyroid tumors. Trimming shortened V by 1 base and J by 8 bases, and 14 bases separated the two germline ends. CDR3 length: 14 amino acids. Per the study methods: Built for papillary thyroid cancer, a distant-metastasis classifier drew on CDR3 differences across clinicopathological groups. TCRdb recomputed clones from the PCR reads via MiXCR. TCRdb, rather than the study authors, made the V and J calls. The sample shows approximately 30,000 clones, roughly 17% of them seen only once. By sample fraction, this clone is medium-sized. Thyroid surgery was preceded by no treatment in any patient.

The sequence was obtained from a female donor with papillary thyroid cancer or a benign thyroid nodule (not recorded which). Some clones in this sample may be carry-over from other donors' samples. Sequenced: blood. The V gene is TRBV12-3 or TRBV12-4, the J gene TRBJ1-2; no firm D call. The CDR3 DNA reads TGTGCCAGCAGTTTAGGAACCCAGTCAGAAGGCTACACCTTC. Amino acids: CASSLGTQSEGYTF.